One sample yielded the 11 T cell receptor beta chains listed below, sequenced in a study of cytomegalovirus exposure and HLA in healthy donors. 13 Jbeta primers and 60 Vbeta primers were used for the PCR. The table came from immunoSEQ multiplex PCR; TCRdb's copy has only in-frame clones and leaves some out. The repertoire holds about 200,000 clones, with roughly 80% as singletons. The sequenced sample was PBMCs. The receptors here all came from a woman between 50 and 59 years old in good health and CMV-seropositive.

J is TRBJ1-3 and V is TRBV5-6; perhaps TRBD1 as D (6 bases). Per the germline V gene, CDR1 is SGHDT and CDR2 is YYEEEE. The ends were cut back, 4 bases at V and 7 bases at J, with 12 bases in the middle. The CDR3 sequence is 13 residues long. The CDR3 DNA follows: TGTGCCAGCAGCGGGAGGGACAAGAACACCATATATTTT. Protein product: CASSGRDKNTIYF.

The CDR3 reads CASSLGYSGGTSPLHF. The CDR3 DNA follows: TGTGCCAGCAGCTTAGGATATTCAGGGGGAACGTCACCCCTCCACTTT. This chain links TRBV13 with TRBJ1-6; 7 bases line up with TRBD1. V dropped 0 bases and J dropped 10; count of bases not matched to a gene: 9. The germline gives CDR1 PRHDT, CDR2 FYEKMQ (reference sequence). The CDR3 has 16 amino acids.

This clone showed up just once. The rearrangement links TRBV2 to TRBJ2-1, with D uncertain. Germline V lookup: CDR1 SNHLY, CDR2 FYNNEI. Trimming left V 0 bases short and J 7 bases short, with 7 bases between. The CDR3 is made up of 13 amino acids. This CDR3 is CASSEAQENEQFF. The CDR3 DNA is TGTGCCAGCAGTGAAGCGCAGGAAAATGAGCAGTTCTTC.

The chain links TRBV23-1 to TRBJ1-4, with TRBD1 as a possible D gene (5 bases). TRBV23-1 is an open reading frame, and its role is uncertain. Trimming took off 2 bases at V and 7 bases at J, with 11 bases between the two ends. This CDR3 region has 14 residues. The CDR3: CASSQTRVIEKLFF. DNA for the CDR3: TGCGCCAGCAGTCAAACCAGGGTAATTGAAAAACTGTTTTTT.

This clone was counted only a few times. CDR3 sequence: CASSLPWKGDTEAFF. The CDR3 DNA reads TGTGCCAGCAGCCTGCCCTGGAAGGGGGACACTGAAGCTTTCTTT. The J gene is TRBJ1-1, the V gene TRBV7-9; TRBD1 might be the D (6 bases). The CDR3 has 15 residues. Germline V gene sequence: CDR1 SEHNR, CDR2 FQNEAQ (reference sequence). With 5 bases removed from V and 3 bases from J, the gap between germline ends came to 16 bases.

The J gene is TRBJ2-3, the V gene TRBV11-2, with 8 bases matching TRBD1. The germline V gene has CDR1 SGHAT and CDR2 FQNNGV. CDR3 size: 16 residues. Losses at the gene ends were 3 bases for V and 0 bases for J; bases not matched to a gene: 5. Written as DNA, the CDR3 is TGTGCCAGCAGCTTTACAGGGGGGTTAAGCACAGATACGCAGTATTTT. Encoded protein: CASSFTGGLSTDTQYF.

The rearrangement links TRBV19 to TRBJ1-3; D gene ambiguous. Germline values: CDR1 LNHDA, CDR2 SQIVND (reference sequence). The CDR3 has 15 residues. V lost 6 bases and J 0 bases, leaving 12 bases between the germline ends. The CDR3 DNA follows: TGTGCCAGTAGAAGTCCGGGTTCCTCTGGAAACACCATATATTTT. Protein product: CASRSPGSSGNTIYF.

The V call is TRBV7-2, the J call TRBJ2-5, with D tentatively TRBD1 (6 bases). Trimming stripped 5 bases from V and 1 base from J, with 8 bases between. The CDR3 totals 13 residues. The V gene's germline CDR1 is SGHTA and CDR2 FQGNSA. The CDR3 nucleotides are TGTGCCAGCAGCAACAGGGCCCAAGAGACCCAGTACTTC. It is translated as CASSNRAQETQYF.

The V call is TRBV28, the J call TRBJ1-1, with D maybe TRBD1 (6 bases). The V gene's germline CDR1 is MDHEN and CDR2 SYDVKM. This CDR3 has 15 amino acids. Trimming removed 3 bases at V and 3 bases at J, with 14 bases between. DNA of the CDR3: TGTGCCAGCAGTTTGAGCGGCGCAGGGGACACTGAAGCTTTCTTT. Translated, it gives CASSLSGAGDTEAFF.

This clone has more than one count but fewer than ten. CDR3 coding DNA: TGTGCCAGCAGCACACTAGCGGGAGGTAACGAGCAGTACTTC. Amino acids: CASSTLAGGNEQYF. The chain joins TRBV5-8 to TRBJ2-7; 12 bases are shared with TRBD2. V lost 4 bases, J lost 5 bases, and 4 bases stayed unmatched. CDR3 size: 14 residues. The germline V gene has CDR1 SGHTS and CDR2 YDEGEE.

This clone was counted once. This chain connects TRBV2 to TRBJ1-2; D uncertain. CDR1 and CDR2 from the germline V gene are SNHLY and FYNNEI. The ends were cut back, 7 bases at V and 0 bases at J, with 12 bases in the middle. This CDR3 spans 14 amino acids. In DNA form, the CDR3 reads TGTGCCAGCAAAGGGCGGGAACCTAACTATGGCTACACCTTC. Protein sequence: CASKGREPNYGYTF.